This TCR beta chain was identified during a study of blood T cell repertoires in COVID-19 (dated by TCRdb to 2020 to 2021). Regarding the complete study: Samples from collaborators originated in the United States, Italy and Spain and spanned both the acute and convalescent phases of COVID-19. The repertoires were released in a freely available public database meant as a resource for research on the immune response to SARS-CoV-2. Deeply sampled blood TCRbeta repertoires from subjects exposed to, actively infected with, or recovered from COVID-19 were included in the dataset. Where available, HLA class I and class II types were obtained from metadata supplied by the sample provider rather than from assay-based typing. The prospective study material was composed of cDNA or gDNA derived from T cells, B-cell-depleted T cells, or PBMCs. Samples were obtained from the ongoing ImmuneRACE study (first 160 participants) and from 1,000 to 1,500 subjects provided by 6 global collaborators. A de-identified subject ID, COVID-19 status, age in years and sex were almost always included in the sample metadata. The paper's findings and limits, for the study overall: How much clinical and demographic metadata was included differed by source and by participant, and the metadata was provided uncurated.

As concerns this clone: The clone's antigen remains unknown. Per-base qualities were not stored, and no clone one base away is much larger.

The immunoSEQ Assay, a bias-controlled multiplex PCR, was used to amplify TCRbeta CDR3 regions from genomic DNA. Processing in the source paper ran as follows. Nucleated cell counts per sample were estimated from amplification of reference gene primers within the assay. To quantify the absolute abundance of each unique TCRbeta CDR3 rearrangement, sequence reads were collapsed and filtered. For each sample, productive Simpson clonality was calculated by taking the square root of Simpson's diversity index across productive rearrangements. TCRdb limited this immuneACCESS table to in-frame rearrangements with V and J called. A share of clones is missing; checked studies link under half to unresolved V genes, and the rest is unexplained. Clonal size and the V and J genes are those of that table, whereas D and trimming came from the DNA. The sample has 200,000 to 250,000 clones on record, around 81% of them singletons. 13% of the sample is held by the ten biggest clonotypes.

From a lookup of the germline V gene (reference sequence), CDR1 and CDR2 are SGHNT and YYREEE. V has 4 bases trimmed and J has 7 bases trimmed; junction bases matching no gene number 11. The CDR3 runs 16 amino acids, cysteine and phenylalanine included. Only the CDR3 part of the read is kept: 48 bases, read in frame from the first base. The collaborating institutions used their own protocols to collect whole blood in K2EDTA tubes. For TCRbeta analysis, collaborators shipped samples in one of three forms: frozen whole blood, isolated PBMCs, or DNA extracted from either of those sample types. The sample consisted of peripheral blood. The chain was built from TRBV5-4 and TRBJ2-7; the junction holds 13 bases that match TRBD2. This TCR was sampled from a human donor in a cohort sampled during active COVID-19. At the DNA level, the sequence is TGTGCCAGCAGCACCAGGACTAGCGGGAGTATGGGGGAGCAGTACTTC. Translated, it gives CASSTRTSGSMGEQYF.